This record concerns one TCR beta chain sequence. The antigen is not known. The record originates from a study of T cell responses to AZD1222 COVID-19 vaccine. The V end lost 3 bases, the J end lost 2 bases, and 8 bases lay between the germline ends. The CDR3 is made up of 14 amino acids. From germline, CDR1 is SGHTA and CDR2 FQGNSA. Overall study findings and caveats: Just a handful of AZD1222 recipients were seropositive at baseline. Reports indicate that nearly half of spike-specific TCRs are directed at unmutated variant regions. Along spike, vaccine-associated CD4 TCRs were found throughout, with dominance at 160-218 and 743-854. Clonal diversity may have been underestimated, and the donors were mostly white British, with more females than males.

Method: immunoSEQ multiplex PCR; TCRdb's copy keeps in-frame clones and lacks some. The sample shows approximately 120,000 clones, 88% of them seen only once. This receptor was identified in an adult in good health. The sequencing used peripheral blood, collected on day 0 of AZD1222 vaccination. V usage is TRBV7-2 and J usage is TRBJ1-5, with D possibly being TRBD1 (5 bases). The CDR3 region is CASSLTEGNQPQHF. The CDR3 DNA follows: TGTGCCAGCAGCTTGACAGAAGGCAATCAGCCCCAGCATTTT. Supplemented by reference TRBV7-2 and TRBJ1-5, the full variable domain reads GAGVSQSPSNKVTEKGKDVELRCDPISGHTALYWYRQSLGQGLEFLIYFQGNSAPDKSGLPSDRFSAERTGGSVSTLTIQRTQQEDSAVYLCASSLTEGNQPQHFGDGTRLSIL.